This TCR beta chain was sequenced during a study of blood T cell repertoires in COVID-19. Participants, 18 to 89 years old, spanned 24 US areas. The CDR3 runs to 15 residues. Trimming cost V 0 bases and J 2 bases, with 9 bases left between them. Germline CDR1 SGHRS, CDR2 YFSETQ. Sequenced by immunoSEQ multiplex PCR; TCRdb stores in-frame clones only, minus some. Of some 290,000 clones listed, approximately 91% are singletons. The rearrangement joins TRBV5-1 to TRBJ1-3; D is unclear. Source material: PBMCs or T cells enriched from blood (not recorded which). The sequence derives from a woman in her 40s with acute COVID-19. For the CDR3, the DNA is TGCGCCAGCAGCTTGGATACTCGTACTGGAAACACCATATATTTT. Protein sequence: CASSLDTRTGNTIYF.